A single sample gave rise to the 2 T cell receptor beta chains below, sequenced in a study of T cell therapy after organ transplantation. No antigens are known for them. This table comes from immunoSEQ multiplex PCR, and its TCRdb copy is limited to in-frame clones, with some not included. The repertoire has 2,000 to 2,500 clones, roughly 70% of them found once; the top ten carry about two fifths. The specimen comprised CD8+ T cells from blood, sampled before autologous CMV-specific T cell therapy. The receptor source for this set is a human patient who had received a solid organ transplant and had CMV disease.

This chain connects TRBV5-4 to TRBJ1-6, with D maybe TRBD1 (6 bases). The germline V gene has CDR1 SGHNT and CDR2 YYREEE (reference sequence). The CDR3 consists of 13 residues. V lost 2 bases and J lost 8, with 8 bases in between. CDR3 nucleotides: TGTGCCAGCAGCTTTCAGGGGTATTCACCCCTCCACTTT. Protein: CASSFQGYSPLHF.

The V call is TRBV14, the J call TRBJ2-5; 7 nucleotides align to TRBD2. Germline CDR1 SGHDN, CDR2 FVKESK. The CDR3 loop spans 15 amino acids. J gave up 6 bases and V 1 base, and 8 bases lay outside the gene matches. This CDR3 reads CASSQGAGAMKTQYF. CDR3 in DNA: TGTGCCAGCAGCCAAGGCGCGGGAGCAATGAAGACCCAGTACTTC. Full variable domain (rest looked up from reference TRBV14 and TRBJ2-5): EAGVTQFPSHSVIEKGQTVTLRCDPISGHDNLYWYRRVMGKEIKFLLHFVKESKQDESGMPNNRFLAERTGGTYSTLKVQPAELEDSGVYFCASSQGAGAMKTQYFGPGTRLLVL.